This passage covers 9 T cell receptor beta chains from one sample sequenced in a study of shared clonotypes between healthy human individuals. The protocol was immunoSEQ multiplex PCR, while the TCRdb copy is restricted to in-frame clones and leaves out a portion. The sample records 1,500,000 or so clones, 96% being singletons. Sequences were obtained from naive CD4+ T cells sorted from blood. Subset of the sample: CD45RA+ positively selected. These receptors all stem from a man aged 30 to 39 in good health.

Details on this clone: Within the sample, other DNA sequences also encode this same CDR3. The chain is built from TRBV28 and TRBJ1-2; tentatively, D is TRBD1 (6 bases). The germline V and J ends were trimmed by 4 bases and 4 bases, with 10 bases remaining between them. The CDR3 contains 13 residues. The germline CDR1 and CDR2 sequences are MDHEN and SYDVKM. CDR3 DNA: TGTGCCAGCAGTTCGACAGGACGCTATGGCTACACCTTC. This sequence encodes CASSSTGRYGYTF.

This chain links TRBV28 with TRBJ2-5; tentatively, D is TRBD2 (6 bases). This CDR3 comprises 13 residues. V lost 3 bases, J lost 5 bases, and 10 bases lay in between. Germline V gene data show CDR1 as MDHEN and CDR2 as SYDVKM. CDR3 nucleotides: TGTGCCAGCAGTTTTCTAGCGAGGGAGACCCAGTACTTC. Amino acid sequence: CASSFLARETQYF. The entire variable domain, with the rest obtained from reference TRBV28 and TRBJ2-5, is as follows: DVKVTQSSRYLVKRTGEKVFLECVQDMDHENMFWYRQDPGLGLRLIYFSYDVKMKEKGDIPEGYSVSREKKERFSLILESASTNQTSMYLCASSFLARETQYFGPGTRLLVL.

This clone was counted at least ten times. This chain joins TRBV28 and TRBJ2-7; perhaps TRBD1 as D (6 bases). The germline gives CDR1 MDHEN, CDR2 SYDVKM. Trimming shortened V by 7 bases and J by 4 bases, and 14 bases separated the two germline ends. This CDR3 has 13 residues. DNA for the CDR3: TGTGCCAGCACCCTGAGCGGACAGTACGAGCAGTACTTC. This gives the protein CASTLSGQYEQYF.

This sequence joins TRBV19 and TRBJ2-5; D is possibly TRBD2 (6 bases). The CDR3 covers 13 residues. Germline V gene data show CDR1 as LNHDA and CDR2 as SQIVND (reference sequence). V lost 6 bases, J lost 4 bases, and 12 bases lay in between. The CDR3 DNA reads as TGTGCCAGTAGAACGGGAGTGGCAGAGACCCAGTACTTC. Translating gives CASRTGVAETQYF.

The sample holds one count of this clone. This sequence joins TRBV9 and TRBJ2-6; no definite D call. This CDR3 region has 17 residues. CDR1 is SGDLS and CDR2 is YYNGEE in the germline V gene. Trimming removed 4 bases at V and 0 bases at J, with 14 bases between. CDR3 in amino acids: CASSPLAEPSGANVLTF. As DNA, the CDR3 is TGTGCCAGCAGCCCACTTGCGGAGCCCTCTGGGGCCAACGTCCTGACTTTC.

Turning to this clone: Other DNA sequences from this sample encode an identical CDR3 as well. J is TRBJ2-1 and V is TRBV4-3; 10 bases map to TRBD2. Germline CDR1 reads LGHNA; CDR2 reads YSLEER. This CDR3 is 16 amino acids long. V was pared by 3 bases and J by 4 bases, with 6 bases of the junction left unmatched. The DNA of the CDR3 is TGCGCCAGCAGCCAGGACCTAGCGGGAGCTTACAATGAGCAGTTCTTC. This sequence encodes CASSQDLAGAYNEQFF.

V and J are TRBV7-9 and TRBJ2-5; 8 bases align to TRBD1. Germline loops: CDR1 SEHNR, CDR2 FQNEAQ (reference sequence). This CDR3 comprises 14 residues. V shed 3 bases, J shed 5 bases, and the junction held 5 bases outside the gene matches. The CDR3 DNA is TGTGCCAGCAGCTTCACAGGGGGAAGGGAGACCCAGTACTTC. This encodes CASSFTGGRETQYF.

The V and J genes are TRBV7-8 and TRBJ2-1; D call uncertain. The CDR3 covers 13 residues. Per the germline V gene, CDR1 is SGHVS and CDR2 is FQNEAQ. V was cut by 5 bases and J by 10 bases, with 15 bases left in between. CDR3: CASSPSGHAEQFF. The CDR3 DNA follows: TGTGCCAGCAGCCCTTCCGGGCACGCAGAGCAGTTCTTC. The entire variable domain, with the rest obtained from reference TRBV7-8 and TRBJ2-1, is as follows: GAGVSQSPRYKVAKRGQDVALRCDPISGHVSLFWYQQALGQGPEFLTYFQNEAQLDKSGLPSDRFFAERPEGSVSTLKIQRTQQEDSAVYLCASSPSGHAEQFFGPGTRLTVL.

In its sample, this clone was seen once. V gene TRBV5-6 combines with J gene TRBJ1-5; D is unresolved. V dropped 2 bases and J dropped 5 bases, with 20 bases sitting between them. Germline CDR1 SGHDT, CDR2 YYEEEE. The CDR3 spans 17 residues. CDR3 sequence reads: CASSFLGRGPDYQPQHF. The CDR3 nucleotides are TGTGCCAGCAGCTTTTTAGGTAGAGGCCCTGACTATCAGCCCCAGCATTTT.